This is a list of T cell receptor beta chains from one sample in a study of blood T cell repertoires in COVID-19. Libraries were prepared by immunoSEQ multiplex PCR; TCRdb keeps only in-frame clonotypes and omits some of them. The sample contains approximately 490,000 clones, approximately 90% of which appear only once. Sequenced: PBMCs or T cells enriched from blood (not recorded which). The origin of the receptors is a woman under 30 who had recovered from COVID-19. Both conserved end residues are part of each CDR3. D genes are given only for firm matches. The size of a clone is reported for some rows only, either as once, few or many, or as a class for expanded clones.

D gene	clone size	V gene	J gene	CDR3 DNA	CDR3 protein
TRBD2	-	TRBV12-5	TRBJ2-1	TGTGCTAGTGGTTTGGTAGGTAGCGGGGGGAACTACAATGAGCAGTTCTTC	CASGLVGSGGNYNEQFF
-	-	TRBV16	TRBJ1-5	TGTGCCAGCAACCGAGAGGGTCAGCCCCAGCATTTT	CASNREGQPQHF
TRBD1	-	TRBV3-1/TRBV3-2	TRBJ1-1	TGTGCCAGCAGCCAACCCCGAGGGGGCAACACTGAAGCTTTCTTT	CASSQPRGGNTEAFF
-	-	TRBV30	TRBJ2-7	TGTGCCTGGACGGGTGATTCCTACGAGCAGTACTTC	CAWTGDSYEQYF
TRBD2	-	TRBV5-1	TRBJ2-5	TGCGCCAGCAGCCCCCTTCTAGCCCGAGCGGGGGAAGGGACCCAGTACTTC	CASSPLLARAGEGTQYF
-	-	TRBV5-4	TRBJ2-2	TGTGCCAGCAGCTCCCTTTCTTGGGGCATCGGGGAGCTGTTTTTT	CASSSLSWGIGELFF
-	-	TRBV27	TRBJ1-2	TGTGCCAGCAGTTTATCGAGTCCGGGACACAACTATGGCTACACCTTC	CASSLSSPGHNYGYTF
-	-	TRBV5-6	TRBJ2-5	TGTGCCAGCAGTTGGGGACTCCCTTCGGTCCAGTACTTC	CASSWGLPSVQYF
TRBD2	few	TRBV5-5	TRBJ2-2	TGTGCCAGCAGCTTACTAGCGGGGGGTCTCACCGGGGAGCTGTTTTTT	CASSLLAGGLTGELFF
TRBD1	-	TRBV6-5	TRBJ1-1	TGTGCCAGCATGGGGACAGGGGGGTACACTGAAGCTTTCTTT	CASMGTGGYTEAFF
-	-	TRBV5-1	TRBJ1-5	TGCGCCAGCAGCGAGGGTCCTAATCAGCCCCAGCATTTT	CASSEGPNQPQHF
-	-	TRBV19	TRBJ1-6	TGTGCCAGTAGTCGGTACAGCAATTCACCCCTCCACTTT	CASSRYSNSPLHF
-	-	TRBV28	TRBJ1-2	TGTGCCAGCAGCTGGGGGGGGGCCGACGGCTACACCTTC	CASSWGGADGYTF
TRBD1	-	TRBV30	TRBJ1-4	TGTGCCTGGAGTCCTGGGACAGGGGGCTCAGGGGATGAAAAACTGTTTTTT	CAWSPGTGGSGDEKLFF
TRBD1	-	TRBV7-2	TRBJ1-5	TGTGCCAGCAGCTTAGGGGGACAGCCCTTTCAGCCCCAGCATTTT	CASSLGGQPFQPQHF
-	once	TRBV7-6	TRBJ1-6	TGTGCCAGCAGCTTATACAGGGCAGAAGATTATTCACCCCTCCACTTT	CASSLYRAEDYSPLHF
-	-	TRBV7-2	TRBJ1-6	TGTGCCAGCAGCTTAATCGCCAGGGTGGTTTCACCCCTCCACTTT	CASSLIARVVSPLHF
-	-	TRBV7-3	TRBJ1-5	TGTGCCAGCAGCTCCGACGGAGGGAAACAGCCCCAGCATTTT	CASSSDGGKQPQHF
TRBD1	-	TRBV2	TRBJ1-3	TGTGCCAGCAGTTACTACAGGGGGTCTGGAAACACCATATATTTT	CASSYYRGSGNTIYF
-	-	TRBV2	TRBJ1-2	TGTGCCAGCAACACTCCTTCGACACGTGGCTACACCTTC	CASNTPSTRGYTF
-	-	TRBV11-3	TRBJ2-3	TGTGCCAGCAGCCTAACGGGGTACATCACAGATACGCAGTATTTT	CASSLTGYITDTQYF
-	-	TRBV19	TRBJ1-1	TGTGCCAGTACCCGGGCAGGGGTCACTGAAGCTTTCTTT	CASTRAGVTEAFF
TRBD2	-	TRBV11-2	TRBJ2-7	TGTGCCAGCAGCTTTAGCGGGGAGCAGTACTTC	CASSFSGEQYF
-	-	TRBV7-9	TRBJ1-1	TGTGCCAGCAGCTTAGCCGGCAGGGCCGATGAAGCTTTCTTT	CASSLAGRADEAFF
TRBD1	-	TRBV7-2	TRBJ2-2	TGTGCCAGCAGCTTATATCGTGCGACAGGGATTAACGGGGAGCTGTTTTTT	CASSLYRATGINGELFF
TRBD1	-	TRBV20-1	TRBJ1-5	TGCAGTGCTAGTACGACAGGGTATAGCAATCAGCCCCAGCATTTT	CSASTTGYSNQPQHF
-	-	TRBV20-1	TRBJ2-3	TGCAGTGCGGCCAGGGATACGCAGTATTTT	CSAARDTQYF
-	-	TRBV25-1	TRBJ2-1	TGTGCCAGCAGTGAATTTCAAGATGGACAGGAGCAGTTCTTC	CASSEFQDGQEQFF
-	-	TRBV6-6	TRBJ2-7	TGTGCCAGCAGTTCGACTATCACCTACGAGCAGTACTTC	CASSSTITYEQYF
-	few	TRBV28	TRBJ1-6	TGTGCCAGCAGCCCAACCAGGGCAGGTAATAATTCACCCCTCCACTTT	CASSPTRAGNNSPLHF
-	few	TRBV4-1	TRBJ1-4	TGCGCCAGCTCTACCCCCCAGGCCCTTAATGAAAAACTGTTTTTT	CASSTPQALNEKLFF
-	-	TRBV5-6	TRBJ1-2	TGTGCCAGCAGCTTGTATAGGGGAGGCTATGGCTACACCTTC	CASSLYRGGYGYTF
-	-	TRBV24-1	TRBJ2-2	TGTGCCACCAGTGACCCCGGAAGGGGTACCGGGGAGCTGTTTTTT	CATSDPGRGTGELFF
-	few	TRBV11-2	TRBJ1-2	TGTGCCAGCAGCCCGGGAGGAAACTATGGCTACACCTTC	CASSPGGNYGYTF
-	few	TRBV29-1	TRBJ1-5	TGCAGCGTTACCGGGACAAACCCCAATCAGCCCCAGCATTTT	CSVTGTNPNQPQHF
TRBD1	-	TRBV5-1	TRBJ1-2	TGCGCCAGCAGCTTTAATCAGGGGGCAGGTGGCTACACCTTC	CASSFNQGAGGYTF
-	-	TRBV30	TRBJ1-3	TGTGCCTGGACCGGCTCTGGAAACACCATATATTTT	CAWTGSGNTIYF
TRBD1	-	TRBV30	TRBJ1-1	TGTGCCTGGAACCCAGGACAGGGAGCTTTCTTT	CAWNPGQGAFF
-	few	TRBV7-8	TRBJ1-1	TGTGCCAGCAGCTTACAGGGCGGAAGCACTGAAGCTTTCTTT	CASSLQGGSTEAFF
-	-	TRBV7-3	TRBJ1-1	TGTGCCAGCAGTGGACAGCAGAACACTGAAGCTTTCTTT	CASSGQQNTEAFF
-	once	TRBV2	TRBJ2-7	TGTGCCAGCAGCCAGGGCTCTTCCTACGAGCAGTACTTC	CASSQGSSYEQYF
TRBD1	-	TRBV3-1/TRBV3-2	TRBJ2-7	TGTGCCAGCAGCCAATTTACAGGGGTCGGGACCTACGAGCAGTACTTC	CASSQFTGVGTYEQYF
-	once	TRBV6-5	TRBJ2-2	TGTGCCAGCAGCAACCTCGTGGGGGCGACCGGGGAGCTGTTTTTT	CASSNLVGATGELFF
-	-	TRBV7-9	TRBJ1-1	TGTGCCAGCAGCTTCCAACAGGACACTGAAGCTTTCTTT	CASSFQQDTEAFF
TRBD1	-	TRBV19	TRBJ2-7	TGTGCCAGTAGTGAAGGGACAGGGAACTACGAGCAGTACTTC	CASSEGTGNYEQYF
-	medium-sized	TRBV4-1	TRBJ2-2	TGCGCCAGCAGCCACGGACAGAACACCGGGGAGCTGTTTTTT	CASSHGQNTGELFF
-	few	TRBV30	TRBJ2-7	TGTGCCTGGAGTGAAGGGGATGGTGGGGCTAACGAGCAGTACTTC	CAWSEGDGGANEQYF
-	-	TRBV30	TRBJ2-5	TGTGCCTGGAGGGGTGGCGGTCGTGAGACCCAGTACTTC	CAWRGGGRETQYF
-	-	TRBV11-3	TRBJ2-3	TGTGCCAGCAGCTACAACAGGGAAAGCACAGATACGCAGTATTTT	CASSYNRESTDTQYF
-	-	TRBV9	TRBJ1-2	TGTGCCAGCAGCCGCCCGACAGTAAACTATGGCTACACCTTC	CASSRPTVNYGYTF
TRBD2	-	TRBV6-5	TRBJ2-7	TGTGCCAGCAGTTACTCGGTACTAGCGGGGGAACAGTACTTC	CASSYSVLAGEQYF
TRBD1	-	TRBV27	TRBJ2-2	TGTGCCAGCAGTGCAAATGTGGACAGGGGTTCCACCGGGGAGCTGTTTTTT	CASSANVDRGSTGELFF
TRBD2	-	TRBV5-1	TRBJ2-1	TGCGCCAGCAGTCCGGCAACGACGGGGGGGCCTAATGAGCAGTTCTTC	CASSPATTGGPNEQFF
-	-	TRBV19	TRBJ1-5	TGTGCCAGTAGTATCACAGGGAATCAGCCCCAGCATTTT	CASSITGNQPQHF
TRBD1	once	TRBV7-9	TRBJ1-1	TGTGCCAGCAGCTTTGGACAGGTCGACGAAGCTTTCTTT	CASSFGQVDEAFF
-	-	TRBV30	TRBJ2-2	TGTGCCTGGAGTTTCTCTCCTAGGGGTACCGGGGAGCTGTTTTTT	CAWSFSPRGTGELFF
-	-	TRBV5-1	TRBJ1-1	TGCGCCAGCAGCTTGGTTATGGGGGGTGTGGACACTGAAGCTTTCTTT	CASSLVMGGVDTEAFF
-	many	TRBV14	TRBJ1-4	TGTGCCAGCAGCCCCAGGATCGGGGAGGAAAAACTGTTTTTT	CASSPRIGEEKLFF
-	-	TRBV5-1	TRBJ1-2	TGCGCCAGCAGCTTGGAGCCAGGGAACTATGGCTACACCTTC	CASSLEPGNYGYTF
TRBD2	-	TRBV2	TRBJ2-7	TGTGCCATCACTAGCGGGGGGGCCTACGAGCAGTACTTC	CAITSGGAYEQYF